This passage covers 11 T cell receptor beta chains from one sample sequenced in a study of cytomegalovirus exposure and HLA in healthy donors. PCR employed 60 Vbeta and 13 Jbeta primers. Clones were sequenced by immunoSEQ multiplex PCR, and TCRdb holds only the in-frame ones, with some missing. The sample records some 210,000 clones, around 80% being singletons. Sequencing was done on a sample of PBMCs. Receptors were obtained from a male donor in good health and CMV-seronegative.

Concerning this clone: The junction does not match germline at one end; this may be a read error. The chain carries TRBV7-9 and TRBJ2-7; 8 bases agree with TRBD1. The germline V gene has CDR1 SEHNR and CDR2 FQNEAQ (reference sequence). The CDR3 loop spans 14 amino acids. CDR3 sequence (DNA): TGTTCCAGCAGCTTAGGGACAGGACGCGACGAGCAGTACTTC. Protein product: CSSSLGTGRDEQYF.

The J gene is TRBJ2-6, the V gene TRBV30; 7 bases fit TRBD1. This CDR3 comprises 17 residues. Per germline, CDR1 GTSNPN and CDR2 SVGIG (reference sequence). The V gene end was trimmed by 5 bases and the J gene end by 0 bases; junction bases not matched to a gene: 10. This chain's CDR3 is CAWGTARITSGANVLTF. In nucleotides, the CDR3 is TGTGCCTGGGGGACAGCCAGAATTACCTCTGGGGCCAACGTCCTGACTTTC.

The genes are TRBV11-2 and TRBJ1-5; D is possibly TRBD1 (5 bases). The V end lost 5 bases, the J end lost 0 bases, and 8 bases lay between the germline ends. The germline gives CDR1 SGHAT, CDR2 FQNNGV. This CDR3 is 14 amino acids long. Here the CDR3 reads CASSIDSSNQPQHF. The CDR3 DNA is TGTGCCAGCAGCATTGACAGTAGCAATCAGCCCCAGCATTTT. Full variable domain (outside the CDR3, taken from reference TRBV11-2 and TRBJ1-5): EAGVAQSPRYKIIEKRQSVAFWCNPISGHATLYWYQQILGQGPKLLIQFQNNGVVDDSQLPKDRFSAERLKGVDSTLKIQPAKLEDSAVYLCASSIDSSNQPQHFGDGTRLSIL.

The CDR3 DNA reads TGTGCCAGCAGCTACTCGGGCCTAGCTGCATCTGGGCAGTTCTTC. Translation gives CASSYSGLAASGQFF. This chain links TRBV28 with TRBJ2-1; maybe TRBD2 (5 bases). The CDR3 length is 15 residues. Between the trimmed V and J ends, which lost 6 bases and 12 bases, there was a span of 24 bases. Germline assignment: CDR1 MDHEN and CDR2 SYDVKM.

For this clone: An end of the junction does not agree with germline; a read error may underlie this. The chain combines TRBV30 with TRBJ2-7, with a weak D call TRBD2 (5 bases). Germline V lookup: CDR1 GTSNPN, CDR2 SVGIG (reference sequence). There are 13 residues in the CDR3. In nucleotides, the CDR3 is TGTGCCTGGGTGGGTAGACTAACCTACGAGCGGTACTTC. Translation gives CAWVGRLTYERYF.

The chain couples TRBV5-6 to TRBJ2-5, with a possible D match to TRBD1 (5 bases). Per the germline V gene, CDR1 is SGHDT and CDR2 is YYEEEE. CDR3 length: 16 residues. V was shortened by 4 bases and J by 3 bases, with 19 bases between the two germline ends. In DNA form, the CDR3 reads TGTGCCAGCAGCCCCGGAAGGGGCAGGGCAGAAGAGACCCAGTACTTC. Protein: CASSPGRGRAEETQYF.

The chain has TRBV18 and TRBJ2-3; D is ambiguous. This CDR3 contains 12 residues. Germline-derived CDR1 and CDR2 are KGHSH and LQKENI. Trimming stripped 2 bases from V and 6 bases from J, with 6 bases between. CDR3 nucleotide sequence: TGTGCCAGCTCACCAAATTCGGATACGCAGTATTTT. Its translation: CASSPNSDTQYF.

This chain joins TRBV5-1 and TRBJ1-2; 7 bases match TRBD1. This CDR3 has 14 amino acids. Germline CDR1 SGHRS, CDR2 YFSETQ. After removal of 4 bases from V and 3 bases from J, the junction contained 6 bases not matched to a gene. CDR3 residues: CASSETGIYYGYTF. In nucleotides, the CDR3 is TGCGCCAGCAGCGAGACAGGGATTTACTATGGCTACACCTTC. The variable domain in full, completed from reference TRBV5-1 and TRBJ1-2, reads KAGVTQTPRYLIKTRGQQVTLSCSPISGHRSVSWYQQTPGQGLQFLFEYFSETQRNKGNFPGRFSGRQFSNSRSEMNVSTLELGDSALYLCASSETGIYYGYTFGSGTRLTVV.

J is TRBJ2-5 and V is TRBV28; no clear D. The CDR3 totals 12 residues. Germline lookup yields CDR1 MDHEN and CDR2 SYDVKM. Trimming cost V 2 bases and J 3 bases, with 4 bases left between them. The CDR3 sequence is CASSLAEETQYF. As DNA, the CDR3 is TGTGCCAGCAGTTTAGCAGAAGAGACCCAGTACTTC. Looking up the rest from reference TRBV28 and TRBJ2-5 gives the full variable domain: DVKVTQSSRYLVKRTGEKVFLECVQDMDHENMFWYRQDPGLGLRLIYFSYDVKMKEKGDIPEGYSVSREKKERFSLILESASTNQTSMYLCASSLAEETQYFGPGTRLLVL.

The rearrangement joins TRBV25-1 to TRBJ2-6; tentatively, D is TRBD2 (6 bases). Deletions cut 6 bases from V and 3 bases from J, with 9 bases between. CDR3 length equals 14 residues. From germline, CDR1 is MGHDK and CDR2 SYGVNS. The CDR3 nucleotides are TGTGCCAGCAGGGGACTGGTTGGGGCCAACGTCCTGACTTTC. Amino acid sequence: CASRGLVGANVLTF.

In this sample, this clone turned up a few times. The V gene is TRBV5-6, the J gene TRBJ1-2, with a weak D call TRBD1 (5 bases). The CDR3 totals 13 residues. Germline V lookup: CDR1 SGHDT, CDR2 YYEEEE. The ends were cut back, 4 bases at V and 8 bases at J, with 15 bases in the middle. The CDR3 coding sequence is TGTGCCAGCAGCCCGGACGGGTCAGGGGGCTACACCTTC. Its translation: CASSPDGSGGYTF.